This T cell receptor (beta chain) was identified during a study of shared clonotypes between healthy human individuals. Findings and caveats of the study: Donors were few, which limited the genetic and exposure-history diversity represented.

This table comes from immunoSEQ multiplex PCR, and its TCRdb copy is limited to in-frame clones, with some not included. The sample has over 950,000 clones, approximately 80% seen once. Worth noting for this clone: The antigen remains unidentified. One end of the junction is discordant with germline, which a read error may explain.

The CDR3 runs to 14 residues. Germline lookup yields CDR1 MDHEN and CDR2 SYDVKM. The sample taken for sequencing was memory CD4+ T cells from PBMCs. Subset noted: CD45RA-negative fraction. The clonotype comes from a man aged 18 to 29 in good health. Some clones in this sample may be carry-over from other donors' samples. V usage is TRBV28 and J usage is TRBJ2-7; D remains ambiguous. CDR3 region: CASSGDLPHYEQYF. DNA of the CDR3: TGCGCCAGCAGTGGGGATCTCCCCCACTACGAGCAGTACTTC. The complete variable domain, with remaining parts taken from reference TRBV28 and TRBJ2-7, reads DVKVTQSSRYLVKRTGEKVFLECVQDMDHENMFWYRQDPGLGLRLIYFSYDVKMKEKGDIPEGYSVSREKKERFSLILESASTNQTSMYLCASSGDLPHYEQYFGPGTRLTVT.